The 30 T cell receptor beta chains reported below all come from one sample, sequenced in a study of T-cell memory formation after mild COVID-19. TCRdb re-called the 5' RACE reads through MiXCR, storing one row per CDR3 protein. The profile covers about 200,000 distinct CDR3 sequences, with about 16% appearing a single time and roughly 2.3% taken by the ten largest. Material: PBMCs or a T cell subset sorted from them (not recorded which). These TCRs come from an adult woman who had mild COVID-19 (a few samples of this study predate the infection). Cell type and time point are not known.

In this sample, this clonotype turned up a few times. The chain couples TRBV2 to TRBJ1-2; the match to TRBD1 covers 10 bases. The germline gives CDR1 SNHLY, CDR2 FYNNEI. The CDR3 totals 15 residues. Trimming took 8 bases from V and 8 from J; bases not matched to a gene: 14. CDR3 residues: CASGRQGAVGEGYTF. The CDR3 DNA sequence: TGTGCCAGCGGGCGACAGGGGGCGGTTGGGGAAGGCTACACCTTC.

The CDR3 reads CAAKNGRAPYEQYF. CDR3 in DNA: TGTGCCGCCAAGAACGGGAGGGCCCCATACGAGCAGTACTTC. The rearrangement links TRBV6-5 to TRBJ2-7, with 8 bases lining up with TRBD2. Looked up from germline, CDR1 is MNHEY and CDR2 is SVGAGI. The junction had 13 bases not matched to a gene; V was cut back by 11 bases and J by 4 bases. The CDR3 length is 14 residues.

This clonotype showed up just a few times. CDR3 coding DNA: TGTGCCATTCAGTACTCTGGGGCCAACGTCCTGACTTTC. Translating gives CAIQYSGANVLTF. This chain connects TRBV24-1 to TRBJ2-6; D unresolved. The CDR3 is 13 amino acids. The germline CDR1 and CDR2 sequences are KGHDR and SFDVKD. Trimming stripped 11 bases from V and 0 bases from J, with 7 bases between.

V usage is TRBV24-1 and J usage is TRBJ2-3, with TRBD2 matching 8 bases. The CDR3 contains 18 residues. The ends lost 4 bases at V and 3 bases at J; junction bases unmatched: 14. The germline CDR1 and CDR2 sequences are KGHDR and SFDVKD. For the CDR3, the DNA is TGTGCCACCAGTGAGGCTAGCGGGCCGAAATCTGGTACAGATACGCAGTATTTT. It translates to CATSEASGPKSGTDTQYF.

This chain uses TRBV24-1 with TRBJ2-3; possible D gene TRBD2, 5 bases. V was cut by 1 base and J by 15 bases, with 10 bases left in between. CDR1 is KGHDR and CDR2 is SFDVKD in the germline V gene. The CDR3 sequence is 11 residues long. The CDR3 nucleotides read TGTGCCACCAGTGATTTCGGGGTTGTATATTTT. It specifies CATSDFGVVYF.

This clonotype was seen more than once but under ten times. The rearrangement links TRBV7-7 to TRBJ1-2; D is undetermined. The CDR3 has 17 amino acids. Germline assignment: CDR1 SSHAT and CDR2 FNYEAQ (reference sequence). The V end was cut by 5 bases, the J end by 4 bases, with 23 bases between. The CDR3 reads CASSKESWADISYGYTF. Here the CDR3 DNA reads TGTGCCAGCAGCAAGGAGTCCTGGGCAGATATATCCTATGGCTACACCTTC. Filled out from reference TRBV7-7 and TRBJ1-2, the complete variable domain reads GAGVSQSPRYKVTKRGQDVTLRCDPISSHATLYWYQQALGQGPEFLTYFNYEAQPDKSGLPSDRFSAERPEGSISTLTIQRTEQRDSAMYRCASSKESWADISYGYTFGSGTRLTVV.

This chain uses TRBV30 with TRBJ2-7, with D unresolved. Trimming took 5 bases from V and 3 from J, leaving 8 bases between them. This CDR3 is built from 11 residues. Germline assignment: CDR1 GTSNPN and CDR2 SVGIG (reference sequence). The CDR3 spells CAWRSNYEQYF. In nucleotides, the CDR3 is TGTGCCTGGCGGAGTAACTACGAGCAGTACTTC.

This clonotype was counted between two and nine times. This chain joins TRBV12-3 or TRBV12-4 and TRBJ2-1; D is unclear. The ends were cut back, 4 bases at V and 2 bases at J, with 12 bases in the middle. This CDR3 contains 15 residues. CDR3 sequence reads: CASSYPPLTYNEQFF. DNA for the CDR3: TGTGCCAGCAGTTACCCCCCCCTGACCTACAATGAGCAGTTCTTC.

This clonotype showed up just a few times. V is TRBV7-3 and J is TRBJ2-2; no definite D call. Trimming removed 4 bases at V and 5 bases at J, with 5 bases between. CDR3 length: 12 amino acids. Germline V gene lookup returns CDR1 SGHTA and CDR2 FQGTGA. The CDR3 DNA sequence: TGTGCCAGCAGCTACGTGACCGGGGAGCTGTTTTTT. Encoded protein: CASSYVTGELFF. The full variable domain, in which reference TRBV7-3 and TRBJ2-2 provide the parts outside the CDR3, is GAGVSQTPSNKVTEKGKYVELRCDPISGHTALYWYRQSLGQGPEFLIYFQGTGAADDSGLPNDRFFAVRPEGSVSTLKIQRTERGDSAVYLCASSYVTGELFFGEGSRLTVL.

This clonotype was counted once. The genes are TRBV6-5 and TRBJ1-1; TRBD1 agrees at 9 bases. The germline CDR1 and CDR2 sequences are MNHEY and SVGAGI. J was trimmed by 3 bases and V by 5 bases; bases with no gene match: 4. This CDR3 comprises 14 residues. CDR3 region: CASSTGTGYTEAFF. Here the CDR3 DNA reads TGTGCCAGCAGTACCGGGACAGGGTACACTGAAGCTTTCTTT.

This clonotype was seen a few times. This chain uses TRBV5-4 with TRBJ2-1; 13 bases map to TRBD2. The germline V gene encodes CDR1 SGHNT and CDR2 YYREEE (reference sequence). The CDR3 totals 15 residues. The V segment lost 3 bases and the J segment 8 bases; nucleotides outside the gene matches: 5. The DNA of the CDR3 is TGTGCCAGCAGCTGGACTAGCGGGAGAAGGGATGAGCAGTTCTTC. This gives the protein CASSWTSGRRDEQFF.

This chain connects TRBV5-1 to TRBJ2-7, with 9 bases fitting TRBD1. J was trimmed by 3 bases and V by 4 bases; bases with no gene match: 8. Germline V CDR1 and CDR2: SGHRS, YFSETQ. This CDR3 region has 15 residues. The CDR3 loop is CASSDGQGSLYEQYF. CDR3 DNA: TGCGCCAGCAGCGACGGACAGGGGTCACTCTACGAGCAGTACTTC.

CDR3 in DNA: TGTGCCAGCAGCCCCGGACAGCTATTAGCTGGAGCGGATCAGCCCCAGCATTTT. As protein: CASSPGQLLAGADQPQHF. This chain joins TRBV11-2 and TRBJ1-5, with D maybe TRBD1 (6 bases). Germline V gene sequence: CDR1 SGHAT, CDR2 FQNNGV. The CDR3 sequence is 18 residues long. V was pared by 5 bases and J by 5 bases, with 25 bases between.

V usage is TRBV30 and J usage is TRBJ2-1; D unclear. Germline V gives CDR1 GTSNPN, CDR2 SVGIG (reference sequence). Trimming took off 2 bases at V and 9 bases at J, with 11 bases between the two ends. This CDR3 is 12 amino acids long. Here the CDR3 reads CAWSNTLGEQFF. CDR3 in DNA: TGTGCCTGGAGTAACACCCTGGGTGAGCAGTTCTTC.

DNA of the CDR3: TGCGCCAGCAGCATTGGACACATTAGCACAGATACGCAGTATTTT. Encoded protein: CASSIGHISTDTQYF. This chain connects TRBV5-1 to TRBJ2-3, with D possibly TRBD1 on 5 matching bases. Germline CDR1 and CDR2: SGHRS and YFSETQ. CDR3 length: 15 residues. Deletions cut 4 bases from V and 0 bases from J, with 12 bases between. The complete variable domain, with remaining parts taken from reference TRBV5-1 and TRBJ2-3, reads KAGVTQTPRYLIKTRGQQVTLSCSPISGHRSVSWYQQTPGQGLQFLFEYFSETQRNKGNFPGRFSGRQFSNSRSEMNVSTLELGDSALYLCASSIGHISTDTQYFGPGTRLTVL.

The DNA for the CDR3 is TGTGCCAGCATTCCAACAGATGTTTCCTACGAGCAGTACTTC. Its protein product is CASIPTDVSYEQYF. This sequence joins TRBV2 and TRBJ2-7; D gene unclear. V was shortened by 7 bases and J by 1 base, with 14 bases between the two germline ends. This CDR3 contains 14 residues. The germline V gene has CDR1 SNHLY and CDR2 FYNNEI.

V gene TRBV12-3 or TRBV12-4 combines with J gene TRBJ2-5; D possibly corresponds to TRBD2 (6 bases). The ends were cut back, 5 bases at V and 4 bases at J, with 14 bases in the middle. The CDR3 is 14 amino acids. CDR3 loop: CASSLGGAGETQYF. The CDR3 DNA follows: TGTGCCAGCAGTCTCGGGGGAGCGGGAGAGACCCAGTACTTC.

The sample holds a few counts of this clonotype. This chain joins TRBV7-3 and TRBJ2-1, with a tentative D call TRBD2 (5 bases). In germline, CDR1 is SGHTA, CDR2 FQGTGA. CDR3 length equals 14 residues. Between the trimmed V and J ends, which lost 5 bases and 2 bases, there was a span of 10 bases. The CDR3 sequence is CASSPEGPYNEQFF. CDR3 DNA sequence: TGTGCCAGCAGCCCCGAGGGCCCCTACAATGAGCAGTTCTTC.

The rearrangement links TRBV7-2 to TRBJ2-2, with TRBD1 matching 8 bases. Germline CDR1 reads SGHTA; CDR2 reads FQGNSA. This CDR3 has 15 amino acids. V lost 5 bases and J lost 1; bases outside the gene matches: 3. CDR3: CASSQGAGNTGELFF. CDR3 DNA sequence: TGTGCCAGCAGCCAGGGGGCAGGGAACACCGGGGAGCTGTTTTTT.

This clonotype showed up just a few times. DNA of the CDR3: TGCAGTGGAAGGCGAGCGAGGGGGGCCTACAATGAGCAGTTCTTC. This codes for CSGRRARGAYNEQFF. V and J are TRBV20-1 and TRBJ2-1; D is possibly TRBD1 or TRBD2 (6 bases each). The ends were cut back, 7 bases at V and 2 bases at J, with 18 bases in the middle. This CDR3 is built from 15 residues. Germline V gene sequence: CDR1 DFQATT, CDR2 SNEGSKA (reference sequence).

In this sample, this clonotype turned up a few times. This chain connects TRBV9 to TRBJ2-1, with D perhaps TRBD2 (6 bases). CDR1 and CDR2 from the germline V gene are SGDLS and YYNGEE. CDR3 length: 15 residues. Trimming removed 0 bases at V and 4 bases at J, with 11 bases between. The CDR3 nucleotides are TGTGCCAGCAGCGTAGCGGCTAGCGCTTACAATGAGCAGTTCTTC. It yields the protein CASSVAASAYNEQFF.

V gene TRBV7-2 combines with J gene TRBJ2-3; 7 nucleotides line up with TRBD2. The V segment lost 5 bases and the J segment 9 bases; nucleotides outside the gene matches: 5. CDR3 length: 12 residues. CDR1 and CDR2 from the germline V gene are SGHTA and FQGNSA. The CDR3 sequence: CASSPQRDTQYF. Written as DNA, the CDR3 is TGTGCCAGCAGCCCCCAGCGGGACACGCAGTATTTT. The entire variable domain, with the rest obtained from reference TRBV7-2 and TRBJ2-3, is as follows: GAGVSQSPSNKVTEKGKDVELRCDPISGHTALYWYRQSLGQGLEFLIYFQGNSAPDKSGLPSDRFSAERTGGSVSTLTIQRTQQEDSAVYLCASSPQRDTQYFGPGTRLTVL.

This clonotype was found many times. This CDR3 reads CASRQGANGYTF. The DNA of the CDR3 is TGTGCCAGTAGACAGGGGGCGAATGGCTACACCTTC. The chain uses TRBV2 and TRBJ1-2; TRBD1 matches 10 bases. The CDR3 runs 12 residues. Looked up from germline, CDR1 is SNHLY and CDR2 is FYNNEI. The junction had 4 bases not matched to a gene; V was cut back by 9 bases and J by 6 bases.

This chain uses TRBV19 with TRBJ2-7, with TRBD1 matching 9 bases. This CDR3 contains 12 residues. V lost 8 bases to trimming and J lost 6 bases; unmatched junction nucleotides: 5. In germline, CDR1 is LNHDA, CDR2 SQIVND (reference sequence). The DNA of the CDR3 is TGTGCCAGTGGTGGGACAGGGTCCGAGCAGTACTTC. Protein sequence: CASGGTGSEQYF.

This clonotype was seen more than once but under ten times. The chain combines TRBV18 with TRBJ2-1; a weak D match, TRBD2 (5 bases). The germline CDR1 and CDR2 sequences are KGHSH and LQKENI. The CDR3 spans 14 residues. Trimming pared 2 bases from V and 7 bases from J, leaving 12 bases between. The DNA of the CDR3 is TGTGCCAGCTCACCAAAAATTTCGGGGAATGAGCAGTTCTTC. Translation gives CASSPKISGNEQFF.

There are a few counts of this clonotype. The V gene is TRBV6-1, the J gene TRBJ1-2; D call uncertain. CDR1 and CDR2 (germline): MNHNS, SASEGT. The CDR3 runs to 14 residues. Trimming stripped 1 base from V and 2 bases from J, with 8 bases between. The CDR3 DNA reads as TGTGCCAGCAGTGAAGGCGGGCTCAACTATGGCTACACCTTC. This codes for CASSEGGLNYGYTF.

This clonotype was counted between two and nine times. This chain uses TRBV25-1 with TRBJ2-3; 8 bases match TRBD1. The ends lost 4 bases at V and 10 bases at J; junction bases unmatched: 7. CDR1 and CDR2 (germline): MGHDK, SYGVNS. The CDR3 contains 13 residues. The CDR3 nucleotides are TGTGCCAGCAGTGGCGGACAGGGAAGGGCGCAGTATTTT. It yields the protein CASSGGQGRAQYF.

The table lists this clonotype with many counts. V usage is TRBV9 and J usage is TRBJ1-1; the D gene is possibly TRBD1 (5 bases). CDR3 length equals 14 residues. V gave up 4 bases and J gave up 1 base, with 11 bases separating them. Germline V CDR1 and CDR2: SGDLS, YYNGEE. CDR3 residues: CASSQGPKNTEAFF. CDR3 nucleotide sequence: TGTGCCAGCAGCCAGGGACCTAAGAACACTGAAGCTTTCTTT.

CDR3 bases: TGTGCCAGCAGCTTAGGAGCCCTATCCAATGAGCAGTTCTTC. Its protein is CASSLGALSNEQFF. This chain links TRBV7-2 with TRBJ2-1; D not certain. The CDR3 loop spans 14 amino acids. Trimming pared 1 base from V and 6 bases from J, leaving 10 bases between. Germline CDR1 reads SGHTA; CDR2 reads FQGNSA.

This clonotype showed up just a few times. The chain joins TRBV29-1 to TRBJ1-2, with TRBD1 identical over 8 bases. The CDR3 is 13 amino acids. V shed 4 bases and J 0 bases; nucleotides not matched to a gene: 1. Germline loops: CDR1 SQVTM, CDR2 ANQGSEA. The chain's CDR3 is CSVGQGTNYGYTF. CDR3 coding DNA: TGCAGCGTTGGACAGGGGACTAACTATGGCTACACCTTC.